One T cell receptor beta chain is described in this entry. Its antigen is undetermined. PCR used 60 Vbeta primers and 13 Jbeta primers. Method: immunoSEQ multiplex PCR; TCRdb's copy keeps in-frame clones and lacks some. The sample has about 140,000 clones, roughly 80% seen once; the top ten hold 2.5% to 3.5%. These data originate in a study of cytomegalovirus exposure and HLA in healthy donors. Study-wide findings and caveats: Prior analysis indicated that the majority of TCR beta V segments exhibited productivity approximately 87% or approximately 30% of the time.

This CDR3 is 15 amino acids long. Germline loops: CDR1 MNHNY, CDR2 SVGAGI (reference sequence). Sequenced input: PBMCs. The source of this sequence is a man aged 40-49 years in good health and CMV-seronegative. The chain combines TRBV6-6 with TRBJ2-5; D perhaps matches TRBD1 (6 bases). TRBJ2-7 matches the DNA end more closely, so the J call is doubtful. The CDR3 coding sequence is TGTGCCAGCAGTTACCAGGGGTTCCCCACCTACGAGCAGTACTTC. Translation gives CASSYQGFPTYEQYF.